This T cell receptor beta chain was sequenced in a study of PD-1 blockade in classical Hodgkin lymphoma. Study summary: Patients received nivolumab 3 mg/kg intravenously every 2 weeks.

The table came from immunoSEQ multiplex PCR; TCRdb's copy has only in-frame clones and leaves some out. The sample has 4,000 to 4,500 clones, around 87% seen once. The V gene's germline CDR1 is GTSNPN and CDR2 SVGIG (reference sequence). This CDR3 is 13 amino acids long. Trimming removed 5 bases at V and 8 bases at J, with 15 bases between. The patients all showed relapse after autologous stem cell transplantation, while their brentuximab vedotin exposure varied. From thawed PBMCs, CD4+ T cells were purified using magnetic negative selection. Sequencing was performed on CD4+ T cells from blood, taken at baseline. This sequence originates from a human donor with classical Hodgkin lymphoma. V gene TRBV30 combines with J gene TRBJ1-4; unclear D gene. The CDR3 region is CAWDGSSFEKLFF. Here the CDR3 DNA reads TGTGCCTGGGACGGCAGTAGCTTCGAAAAACTGTTTTTT.